This TCR beta chain appears in the sequencing data of a study of cytomegalovirus exposure and HLA in healthy donors listed by TCRdb under 2017. For the wider study: An earlier analysis of roughly 500 of the donors reported about 280 Gb of sequence data and 100 million to 120 million unique TCR beta sequences obtained from some 200 million T cells. Of the approximately 400 genotyped donors, about 80% fell in the genetic ancestry cluster associated with self-reported Caucasian donors. Donor age, sex, ethnicity and CMV serostatus were compiled together with the repertoire data. An earlier analysis of approximately 640 of the donors applied high-throughput TCR beta sequencing to assess whether each TCR beta V gene segment acted as functional or pseudogenic. In a later genetic analysis, genome-wide SNP genotypes for about three fifths of the roughly 670 donors were used, and that subset was treated as a discovery cohort. HLA typing covered class I and class II loci at four-digit resolution. Among some 400 genotyped donors of the cohort, an average of around 240,000 unique TCR beta nucleotide sequences were sequenced per donor, around 20% of them non-productive. To study patterns of TCR occurrence, a later analysis re-analyzed previously published TCR beta repertoires from several hundred donors and added high-resolution HLA genotyping. An early release covering 550 to 650 HLA-typed donors comprised 300 to 350 gigabases of sequencing data and roughly 86 million unique TCR sequences. The aim of the study was to test whether cataloging public T cell receptors could identify signatures of past pathogen exposure. The study used immunosequencing to profile the T cell repertoires of approximately 690 subjects and linked those repertoires to cytomegalovirus serostatus. Four to six DR-DQ haplotypes were handled as single units for association and clustering, since linkage in the cohort was strong. The number of typed donors differed by locus: about 620-640 for A, B, C, DRB1 and DQB1; 522 for DQA1; 600 to 610 for DPA1; and some 450 for DPB1. High-throughput TCR immunosequencing, statistical association of individual TCRs with disease status, and machine learning were combined to predict cytomegalovirus infection status. In the later analysis, no new phenotypic data were used to find candidate immune exposures; instead, reliance was placed on TCR beta sequences and their occurrence across donors. A separate validation cohort of approximately 120 different subjects was used in addition to the 666-subject first cohort. All discovery cohort repertoires had been generated on a single sequencing platform. Overall study results and their limits: In the study, some 160 TCR beta chains were listed as associated with cytomegalovirus. According to a later analysis, TCR association rates differed among HLA loci, with DRB1 alleles showing the most associated TCRs and HLA-C alleles showing the fewest. Compared with the approximately 670-donor mean, donors in an Asian-associated ancestry cluster had fewer N-insertions in productive TCRs, according to a later genetic analysis. Correlated functional status among segregating V segments might be attributable to linkage disequilibrium, but an unknown experimental factor could not be ruled out. A group of highly shared sequence variants was considered likely to be a technical artifact of the sequencing pipeline. When HLA alleles, especially DR and DQ, strongly co-occurred, TCR associations were difficult to assign to individual alleles. In a later genetic analysis, a missense DCLRE1C variant was associated with V-gene and J-gene trimming of TCR beta chains, and the association was replicated in an independent cohort. Most TCR sequences were observed very rarely across donors, whereas some public TCRs were present in many individuals. A later analysis found that most CMV-associated TCR beta chains appeared HLA-restricted, with HLA associations seemingly driven largely by CMV exposure. In a later analysis, over 15,000 TCR beta sequences were associated with specific HLA alleles at a false discovery rate of 0.05. In a later analysis, HLA-associated TCR beta chains were found to be more clonally expanded and to have lower generation probabilities than equally common non-associated chains. For the cohort, immune exposure information was limited to CMV serostatus. In both the original and validation cohorts, the classifier was reported to diagnose cytomegalovirus status with high specificity and sensitivity. In vitro tests confirmed that a few of the cytomegalovirus-associated TCR beta chains recognize cytomegalovirus antigens. Presence/absence analyses assumed roughly uniform sequencing depth across donors, an assumption that may not hold. HLA typing was unavailable for some donors at each locus, so association tests used only the typed subset. In an earlier analysis of over 550 of the donors, most TCR beta V segments were observed in productive rearrangements about 87% or about 30% of the time, broadly matching IMGT annotations. The authors suggested that the approach could potentially be extended to other disease states and immunological phenotypes. A later analysis reported that several top co-occurrence clusters appeared linked to parvovirus B19, influenza, CMV and Epstein-Barr virus. Fewer than 20 rarely observed V segments, including chromosome 9 orphons, were excluded from the earlier analysis of some 590 of the donors because counts were too low. A further reported finding was that TCR beta sequences accurately predicted the HLA-A and HLA-B alleles for most subjects in the first cohort. Only TCR beta chains were sequenced in this cohort, and the absence of alpha or paired-chain data limited detectable features. Because the 87-base-pair reads could not distinguish some IMGT-functional V segments, including TRBV6-2 and TRBV6-3, those segments were excluded.

Receptor libraries were prepared by the immunoSEQ multiplex PCR assay. For the multiplex PCR, a mixture combining 60 forward primers for TCR Vbeta segments and 13 reverse primers for TCR Jbeta segments was used. The CDR3 region of rearranged TCR beta genes was amplified from genomic DNA by a multiplex PCR assay. The amplified TCR beta libraries were sequenced on the Illumina HiSeq System as 87-base-pair reads. The original pipeline was this. A later analysis counted 65 million to 90 million unique TCR beta chains across the 666 repertoires, and approximately 11 million of these chains were shared by at least two donors. A nearest-neighbor algorithm error-corrected the raw reads and collapsed the reads into unique sequences, merging closely related sequences to remove PCR and sequencing errors. V, D and J gene segments were assigned by aligning CDR3 sequences to IMGT reference sequences. Each retained sequence needed at least a six-nucleotide match to both a V gene segment and a J gene segment. A rearrangement was called productive if the CDR3 had no stop codons and remained in frame with V and J, and every other rearrangement was called non-productive. Following IMGT convention, CDR3 was defined as the stretch from the second conserved V-encoded cysteine to the conserved J-encoded phenylalanine. Sequences without an unambiguous match to a single V gene segment were excluded from the earlier analysis of almost 600 of the donors. In an earlier analysis of approximately 550 of the donors, V segments were called functional above 56.7% productive rearrangements and were called segregating when the between-donor standard deviation exceeded 5%. To diagnose cytomegalovirus status from the catalog of TCR beta chain sequences, a statistical classification framework was built. A later analysis assigned V and J genes by comparing TCR nucleotide sequences with IMGT/GENE-DB human TR gene sequences. The TCRdist pipeline was used in a later analysis to assign CDR3 sequences and most-parsimonious VDJ recombination scenarios. In a later analysis, every TCR beta chain was defined by the combination of its CDR3 amino acid sequence and its V-gene family, and reads without a unique V-gene family were dropped. As a way to deal with suspected cross-contamination and a sequencing artifact, a later analysis dropped approximately 590 nucleotide sequences that were highly shared and had low generation probability. A later analysis calculated a clonal expansion index for each public chain from normalized within-repertoire ranks of inferred template counts. Generation probabilities in a later analysis came from a VDJ recombination model fitted to out-of-frame rearrangements, and those results were checked against IGoR. In a later analysis, TCR-TCR, TCR-HLA and TCR-CMV co-occurrence was scored with hypergeometric tests, and a repertoire-size bias correction was applied to TCR pairs. A later analysis estimated false discovery rates by permuting HLA or CMV assignments 20 times. A later analysis grouped co-occurring TCRs with DBSCAN, adding TCRdist sequence similarity when clustering within HLA-allele-positive subsets. For co-occurrence clustering, repertoires with fewer than 30,000 or more than 120,000 public chains were excluded, along with roughly 5 repertoires with anomalous nucleotide sharing. As stored in TCRdb, this immuneACCESS dataset retains in-frame rearrangements with V and J assigned. A fraction of the clones does not appear; measured against another copy, unresolved V genes explain less than half of the discrepancy, and the remainder lacks a known reason. D and trimming were read from the DNA, whereas the V and J calls and clone size are those reported in that table. The table held for this sample gives 100,000 to 150,000 clones. About 1.5% of the sample comes from the top ten.

CDR1 and CDR2 are read off the germline V gene (reference sequence) as PRHDT and FYEKMQ. V loses 6 bases, J loses 0 bases, and the germline ends lie 11 bases apart. The CDR3 sequence holds 14 residues, the cysteine and phenylalanine included. CDR3 DNA only is kept here, 42 bases in frame from base 1. The cohort consisted of hundreds of healthy bone marrow donors. Cohort members were all nominally healthy when sampled, although unrecorded immune exposures were likely present. The donor was CMV seropositive and was included in the group of 250 to 300 seropositive cohort members. Each donor provided a peripheral blood sample, and peripheral blood mononuclear cells were used for TCR beta sequencing. The Qiagen DNeasy Blood Extraction Kit was used to extract genomic DNA from the blood cell samples. A word on this clone: Which antigen it targets is not known.

The source is a woman in her forties in good health and CMV-seropositive. The sequence joins TRBV13 to TRBJ1-1; no D gene can be assigned with confidence. Material for sequencing was PBMCs. The DNA sequence reads TGTGCCAGCAGGGCCGGGAACATGAACACTGAAGCTTTCTTT. It encodes CASRAGNMNTEAFF.